This T cell receptor (beta chain) was identified during a study of cytotoxic CD8 clonotypes in ibrutinib-treated CLL. Study results and limitations: Progressing patients had sampling times that differed from those of sustained-remission patients.

This clone was recorded a few times. Its antigen is as yet unknown. TCRdb's copy holds only in-frame clones and misses some; the assay was immunoSEQ multiplex PCR. The sample lists about 68,000 clones; around 68% were seen once. Trimming took 4 bases from V and 4 from J, leaving 17 bases between them. This CDR3 is built from 15 residues. CDR1 and CDR2 (germline): MNHEY, SMNVEV (reference sequence). This material consisted of PBMCs, taken after 12 months of ibrutinib treatment. This rearrangement joins TRBV27 to TRBJ2-7; D might be TRBD1 (6 bases). The sequence derives from a human donor with chronic lymphocytic leukemia. The CDR3 loop reads CASSSLGQTKYEQYF. The CDR3 nucleotides are TGTGCCAGCAGTTCCCTAGGACAGACTAAATACGAGCAGTACTTC.